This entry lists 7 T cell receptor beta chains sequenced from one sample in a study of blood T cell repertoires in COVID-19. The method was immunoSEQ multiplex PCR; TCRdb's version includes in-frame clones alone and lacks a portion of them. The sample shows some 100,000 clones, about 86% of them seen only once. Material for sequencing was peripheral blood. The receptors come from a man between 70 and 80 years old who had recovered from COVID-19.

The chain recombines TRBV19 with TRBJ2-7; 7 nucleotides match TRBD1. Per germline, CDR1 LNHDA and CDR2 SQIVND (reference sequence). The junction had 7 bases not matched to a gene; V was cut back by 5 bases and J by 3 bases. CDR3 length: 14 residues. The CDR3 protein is CASSVRQGNYEQYF. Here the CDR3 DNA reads TGTGCCAGTAGTGTCCGACAGGGTAACTACGAGCAGTACTTC.

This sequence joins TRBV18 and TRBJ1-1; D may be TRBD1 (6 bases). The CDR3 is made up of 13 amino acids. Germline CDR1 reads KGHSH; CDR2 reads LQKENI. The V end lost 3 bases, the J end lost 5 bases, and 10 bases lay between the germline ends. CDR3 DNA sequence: TGTGCCAGCTCACCCACAAGGGGGACTGAAGCTTTCTTT. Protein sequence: CASSPTRGTEAFF.

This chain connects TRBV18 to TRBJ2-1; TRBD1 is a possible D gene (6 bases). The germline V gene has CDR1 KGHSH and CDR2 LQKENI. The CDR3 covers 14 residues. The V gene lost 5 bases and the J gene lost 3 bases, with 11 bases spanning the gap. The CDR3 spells CASSSRQDYNEQFF. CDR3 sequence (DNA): TGTGCCAGCTCATCTCGACAGGACTACAATGAGCAGTTCTTC.

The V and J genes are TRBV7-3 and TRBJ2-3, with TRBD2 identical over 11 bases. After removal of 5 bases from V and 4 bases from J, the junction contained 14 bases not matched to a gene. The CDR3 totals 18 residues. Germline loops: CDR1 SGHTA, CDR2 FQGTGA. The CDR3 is CASSPRGSGRAYPDTQYF. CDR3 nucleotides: TGTGCCAGCAGCCCTCGGGGTAGCGGGAGGGCCTATCCAGATACGCAGTATTTT. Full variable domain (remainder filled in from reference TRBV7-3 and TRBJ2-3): GAGVSQTPSNKVTEKGKYVELRCDPISGHTALYWYRQSLGQGPEFLIYFQGTGAADDSGLPNDRFFAVRPEGSVSTLKIQRTERGDSAVYLCASSPRGSGRAYPDTQYFGPGTRLTVL.

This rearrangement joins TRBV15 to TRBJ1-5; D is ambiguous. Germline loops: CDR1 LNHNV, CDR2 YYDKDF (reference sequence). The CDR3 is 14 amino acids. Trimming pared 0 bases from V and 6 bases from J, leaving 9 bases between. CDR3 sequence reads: CATSRDGERQPQHF. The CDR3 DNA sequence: TGTGCCACCAGCAGAGATGGGGAGCGTCAGCCCCAGCATTTT.

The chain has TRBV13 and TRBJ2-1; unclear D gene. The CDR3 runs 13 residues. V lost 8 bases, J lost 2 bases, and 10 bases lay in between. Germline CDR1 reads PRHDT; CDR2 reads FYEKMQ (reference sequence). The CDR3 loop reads CASGKRTYNEQFF. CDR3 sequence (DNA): TGTGCCAGCGGCAAGCGTACCTACAATGAGCAGTTCTTC.

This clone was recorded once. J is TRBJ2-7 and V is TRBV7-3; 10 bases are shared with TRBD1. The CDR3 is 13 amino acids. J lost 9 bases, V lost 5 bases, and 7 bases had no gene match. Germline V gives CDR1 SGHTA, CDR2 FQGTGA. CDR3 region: CASSQLGQGVQYF. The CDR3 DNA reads TGTGCCAGCAGCCAATTAGGACAGGGGGTGCAGTACTTC.